This TCR beta chain is from a study of cytomegalovirus exposure and HLA in healthy donors. Study outcomes and limitations: Later analysis found that TCR beta chains associated with HLA were more clonally expanded than other, equally common chains. A later analysis linked a missense DCLRE1C variant to TCR beta V- and J-gene trimming. Using the classifier, cytomegalovirus status was reportedly diagnosed with high specificity and sensitivity. Several of the most significant clusters appeared linked to common viral pathogens, based on a later analysis.

A word on this clone: Its specificity is not known.

The CDR3 loop spans 15 amino acids. Per the germline V gene, CDR1 is MNHNS and CDR2 is SASEGT. The V and J ends lost 5 bases and 5 bases, in that order; junction bases with no gene match: 7. Both 60 Vbeta primers and 13 Jbeta primers went into the PCR. Measured with immunoSEQ multiplex PCR; TCRdb has only the in-frame clones, and not every one. Its clone listing holds about 32,000 clones. This sequence originates from a female donor in good health and CMV-seronegative. Sequenced input: PBMCs. The V call is TRBV6-1, the J call TRBJ2-7, with TRBD1 matching over 12 bases. CDR3 in amino acids: CASSFTGTGGDEQYF. The CDR3 coding sequence is TGTGCCAGCAGTTTTACCGGGACAGGGGGCGACGAGCAGTACTTC.